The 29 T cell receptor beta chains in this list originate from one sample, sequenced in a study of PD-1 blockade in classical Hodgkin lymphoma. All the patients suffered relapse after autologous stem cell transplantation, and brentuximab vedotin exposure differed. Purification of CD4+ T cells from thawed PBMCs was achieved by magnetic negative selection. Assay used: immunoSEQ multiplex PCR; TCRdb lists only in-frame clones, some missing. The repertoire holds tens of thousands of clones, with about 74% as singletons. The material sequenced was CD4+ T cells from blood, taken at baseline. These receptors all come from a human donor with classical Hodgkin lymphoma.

The DNA of the CDR3 is TGTGCCAGCTCACCTTCCACTAATTCTCCGGGACAGGGGTATGGCTACACCTTC. The encoded protein is CASSPSTNSPGQGYGYTF. This chain joins TRBV18 and TRBJ1-2; 10 bases map to TRBD1. J was trimmed by 5 bases and V by 3 bases; bases with no gene match: 15. Germline-derived CDR1 and CDR2 are KGHSH and LQKENI. CDR3 length equals 18 residues.

CDR3 residues: CASSLESNTEAFF. As DNA, the CDR3 is TGTGCCAGCAGCTTAGAGTCGAACACTGAAGCTTTCTTT. V gene TRBV7-2 combines with J gene TRBJ1-1; D unresolved. V was trimmed by 1 base and J by 1 base, leaving 4 bases between them. The germline gives CDR1 SGHTA, CDR2 FQGNSA. This CDR3 comprises 13 residues.

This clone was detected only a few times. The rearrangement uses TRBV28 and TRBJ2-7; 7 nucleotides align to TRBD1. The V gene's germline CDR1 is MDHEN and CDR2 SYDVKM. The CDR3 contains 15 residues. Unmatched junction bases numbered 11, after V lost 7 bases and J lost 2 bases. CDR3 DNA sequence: TGTGCCAGCATCCCACAGGGGCCCCTTACCTACGAGCAGTACTTC. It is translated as CASIPQGPLTYEQYF.

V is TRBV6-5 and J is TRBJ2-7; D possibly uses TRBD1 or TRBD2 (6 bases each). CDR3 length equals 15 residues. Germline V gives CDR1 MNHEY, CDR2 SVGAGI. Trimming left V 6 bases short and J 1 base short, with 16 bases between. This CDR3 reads CASSRPGAVSYEQYF. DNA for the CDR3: TGTGCCAGCAGCCGACCGGGGGCGGTGTCCTACGAGCAGTACTTC.

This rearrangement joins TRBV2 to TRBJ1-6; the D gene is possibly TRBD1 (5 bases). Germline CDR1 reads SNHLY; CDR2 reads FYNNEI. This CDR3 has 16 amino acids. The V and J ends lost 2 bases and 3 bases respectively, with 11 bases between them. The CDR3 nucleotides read TGTGCCAGCAGTGAATCGGGGGTCTTCTATAATTCACCCCTCCACTTT. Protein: CASSESGVFYNSPLHF.

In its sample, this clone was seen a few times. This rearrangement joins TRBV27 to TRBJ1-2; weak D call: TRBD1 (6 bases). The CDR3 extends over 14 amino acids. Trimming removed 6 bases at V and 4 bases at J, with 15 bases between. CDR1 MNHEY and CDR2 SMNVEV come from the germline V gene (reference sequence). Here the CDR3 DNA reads TGTGCCAGCAGGTCTCACAGGGTCCTCTATGGCTACACCTTC. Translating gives CASRSHRVLYGYTF.

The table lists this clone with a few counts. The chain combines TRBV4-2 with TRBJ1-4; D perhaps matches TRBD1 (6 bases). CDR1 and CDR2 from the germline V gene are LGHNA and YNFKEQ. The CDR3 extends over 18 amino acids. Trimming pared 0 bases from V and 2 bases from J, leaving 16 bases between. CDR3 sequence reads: CASSQDLGAGATNEKLFF. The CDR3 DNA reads TGTGCCAGCAGCCAAGATCTCGGGGCAGGGGCCACTAATGAAAAACTGTTTTTT.

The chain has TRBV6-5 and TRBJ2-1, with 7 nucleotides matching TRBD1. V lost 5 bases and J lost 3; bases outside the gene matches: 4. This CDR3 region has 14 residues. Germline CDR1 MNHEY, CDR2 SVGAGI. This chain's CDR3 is CASSRDRNYNEQFF. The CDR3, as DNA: TGTGCCAGCAGTCGGGACAGAAACTACAATGAGCAGTTCTTC.

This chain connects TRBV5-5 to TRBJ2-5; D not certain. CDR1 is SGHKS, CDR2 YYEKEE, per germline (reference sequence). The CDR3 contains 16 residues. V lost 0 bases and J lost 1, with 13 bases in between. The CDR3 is CASSLEGRSSQETQYF. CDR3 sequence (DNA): TGTGCCAGCAGCTTGGAAGGACGGAGTAGCCAAGAGACCCAGTACTTC. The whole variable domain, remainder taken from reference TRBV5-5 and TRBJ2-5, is DAGVTQSPTHLIKTRGQQVTLRCSPISGHKSVSWYQQVLGQGPQFIFQYYEKEERGRGNFPDRFSARQFPNYSSELNVNALLLGDSALYLCASSLEGRSSQETQYFGPGTRLLVL.

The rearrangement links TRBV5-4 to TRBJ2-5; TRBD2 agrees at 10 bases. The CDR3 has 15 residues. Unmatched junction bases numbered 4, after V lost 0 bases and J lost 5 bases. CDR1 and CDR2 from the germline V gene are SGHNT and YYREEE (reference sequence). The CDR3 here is CASSLGSGGAETQYF. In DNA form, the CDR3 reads TGTGCCAGCAGCTTGGGGAGCGGGGGGGCGGAGACCCAGTACTTC.

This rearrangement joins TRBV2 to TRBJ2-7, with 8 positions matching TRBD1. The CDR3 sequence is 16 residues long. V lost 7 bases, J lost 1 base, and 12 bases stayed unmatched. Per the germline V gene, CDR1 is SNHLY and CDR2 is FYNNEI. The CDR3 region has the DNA TGTGCCAGCAAGGCCTTTCGGACAGGGATGTCCTACGAGCAGTACTTC. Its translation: CASKAFRTGMSYEQYF.

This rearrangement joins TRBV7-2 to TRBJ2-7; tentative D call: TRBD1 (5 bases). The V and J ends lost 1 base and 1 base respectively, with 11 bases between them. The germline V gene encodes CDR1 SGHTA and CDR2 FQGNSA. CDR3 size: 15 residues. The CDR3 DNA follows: TGTGCCAGCAGCTTAGGGCAGGGTGTTTCCTACGAGCAGTACTTC. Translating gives CASSLGQGVSYEQYF.

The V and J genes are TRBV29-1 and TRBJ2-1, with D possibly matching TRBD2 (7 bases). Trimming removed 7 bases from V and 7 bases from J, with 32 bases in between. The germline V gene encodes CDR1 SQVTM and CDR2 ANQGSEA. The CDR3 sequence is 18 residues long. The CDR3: CSGALRGGGQSILNEQFF. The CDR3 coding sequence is TGCAGCGGCGCCCTTAGGGGGGGCGGCCAAAGTATTTTGAATGAGCAGTTCTTC.

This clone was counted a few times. In DNA, the CDR3 is TGTGCCAGCAGCCGCGACTTGGGCTACGAGCAGTACTTC. Its protein product is CASSRDLGYEQYF. V is TRBV28 and J is TRBJ2-7, with D unresolved. Deletions cut 6 bases from V and 3 bases from J, with 12 bases between. The CDR3 extends over 13 amino acids. CDR1 is MDHEN and CDR2 is SYDVKM in the germline V gene.

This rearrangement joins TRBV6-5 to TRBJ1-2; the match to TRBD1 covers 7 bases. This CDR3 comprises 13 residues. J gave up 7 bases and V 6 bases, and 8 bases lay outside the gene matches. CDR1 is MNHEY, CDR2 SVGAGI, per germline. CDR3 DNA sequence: TGTGCCAGCAGCCGACAGGGTCCTGGTGGCTACACCTTC. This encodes CASSRQGPGGYTF.

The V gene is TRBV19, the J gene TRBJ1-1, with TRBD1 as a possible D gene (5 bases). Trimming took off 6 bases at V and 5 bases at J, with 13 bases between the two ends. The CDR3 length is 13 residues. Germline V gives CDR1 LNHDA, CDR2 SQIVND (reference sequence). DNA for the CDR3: TGTGCCAGTAGCCCATTGGCAGGGACTGAAGCTTTCTTT. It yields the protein CASSPLAGTEAFF. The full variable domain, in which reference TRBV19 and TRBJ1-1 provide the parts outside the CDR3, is DGGITQSPKYLFRKEGQNVTLSCEQNLNHDAMYWYRQDPGQGLRLIYYSQIVNDFQKGDIAEGYSVSREKKESFPLTVTSAQKNPTAFYLCASSPLAGTEAFFGQGTRLTVV.

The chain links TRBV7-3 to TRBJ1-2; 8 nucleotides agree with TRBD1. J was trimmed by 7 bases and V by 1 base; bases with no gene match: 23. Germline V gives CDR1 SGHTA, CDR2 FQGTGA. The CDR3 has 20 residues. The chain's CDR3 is CASSLRIFGRTDRGGFGYTF. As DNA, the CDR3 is TGTGCCAGCAGCTTAAGAATTTTCGGGAGGACCGACAGGGGAGGTTTTGGCTACACCTTC.

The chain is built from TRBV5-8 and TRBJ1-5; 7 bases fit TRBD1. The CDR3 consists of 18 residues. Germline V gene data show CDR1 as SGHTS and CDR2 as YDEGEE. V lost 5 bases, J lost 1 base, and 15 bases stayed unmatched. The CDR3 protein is CASRLDRAWLSSNQPQHF. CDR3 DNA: TGTGCCAGCAGACTTGACAGGGCCTGGCTTTCGAGCAATCAGCCCCAGCATTTT.

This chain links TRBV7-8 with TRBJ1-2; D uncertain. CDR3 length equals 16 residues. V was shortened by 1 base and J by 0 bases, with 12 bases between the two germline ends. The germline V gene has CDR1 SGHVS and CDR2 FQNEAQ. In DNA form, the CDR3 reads TGTGCCAGCAGCTTAGAGCTCGAAGACTCTAACTATGGCTACACCTTC. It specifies CASSLELEDSNYGYTF.

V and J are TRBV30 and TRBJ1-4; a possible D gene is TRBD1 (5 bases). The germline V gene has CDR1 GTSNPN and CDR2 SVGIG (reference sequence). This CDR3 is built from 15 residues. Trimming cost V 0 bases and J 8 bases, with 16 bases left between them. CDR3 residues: CAWSVLGRVGEKLFF. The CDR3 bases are TGTGCCTGGAGTGTACTTGGCAGGGTGGGGGAAAAACTGTTTTTT.

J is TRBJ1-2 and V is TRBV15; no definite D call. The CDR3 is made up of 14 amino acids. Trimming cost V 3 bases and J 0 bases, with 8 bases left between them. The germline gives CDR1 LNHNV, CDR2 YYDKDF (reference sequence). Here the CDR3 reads CATSREYSNYGYTF. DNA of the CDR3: TGTGCCACCAGCAGGGAATATTCTAACTATGGCTACACCTTC.

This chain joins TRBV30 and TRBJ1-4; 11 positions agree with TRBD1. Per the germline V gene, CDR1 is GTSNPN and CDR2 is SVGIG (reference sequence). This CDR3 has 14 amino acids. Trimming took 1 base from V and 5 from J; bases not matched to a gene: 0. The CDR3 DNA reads TGTGCCTGGAGTGGGGACAGGGGGAATGAAAAACTGTTTTTT. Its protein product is CAWSGDRGNEKLFF.

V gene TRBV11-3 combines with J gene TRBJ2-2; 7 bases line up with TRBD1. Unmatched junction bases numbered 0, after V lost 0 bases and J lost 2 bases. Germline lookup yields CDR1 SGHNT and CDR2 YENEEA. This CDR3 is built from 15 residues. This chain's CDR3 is CASSLEGGNTGELFF. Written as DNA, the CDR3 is TGTGCCAGCAGCTTAGAAGGGGGCAACACCGGGGAGCTGTTTTTT.

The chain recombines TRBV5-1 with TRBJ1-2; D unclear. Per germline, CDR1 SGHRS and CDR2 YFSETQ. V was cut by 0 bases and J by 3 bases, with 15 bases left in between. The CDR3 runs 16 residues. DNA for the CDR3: TGCGCCAGCAGCTTGGTCCATGTTCAAACCCACTATGGCTACACCTTC. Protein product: CASSLVHVQTHYGYTF.

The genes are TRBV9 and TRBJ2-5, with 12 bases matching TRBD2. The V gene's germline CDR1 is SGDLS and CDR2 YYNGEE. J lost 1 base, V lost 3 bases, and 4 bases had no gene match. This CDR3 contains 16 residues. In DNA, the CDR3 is TGTGCCAGCAGCGCTACTAGCGGGGGGCCCCAAGAGACCCAGTACTTC. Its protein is CASSATSGGPQETQYF.

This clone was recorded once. The CDR3 region is CASLKVGTEAFF. Written as DNA, the CDR3 is TGTGCCAGCTTAAAGGTGGGCACTGAAGCTTTCTTT. The rearrangement links TRBV6-6 to TRBJ1-1; D is undetermined. The V gene's germline CDR1 is MNHNY and CDR2 SVGAGI (reference sequence). The CDR3 is 12 residues long. Between the trimmed V and J ends, which lost 8 bases and 4 bases, there was a span of 11 bases.

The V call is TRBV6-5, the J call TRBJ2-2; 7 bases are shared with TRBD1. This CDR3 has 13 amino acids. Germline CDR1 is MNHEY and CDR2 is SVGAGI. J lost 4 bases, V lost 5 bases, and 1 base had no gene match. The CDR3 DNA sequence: TGTGCCAGCAGTGGACAGGTCACCGGGGAGCTGTTTTTT. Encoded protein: CASSGQVTGELFF.

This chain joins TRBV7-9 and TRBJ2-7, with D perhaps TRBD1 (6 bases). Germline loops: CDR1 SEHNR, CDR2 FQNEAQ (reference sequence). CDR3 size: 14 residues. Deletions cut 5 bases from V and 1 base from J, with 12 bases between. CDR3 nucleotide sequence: TGTGCCAGCAGCCGACGGACAGTTTCCTACGAGCAGTACTTC. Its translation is CASSRRTVSYEQYF.

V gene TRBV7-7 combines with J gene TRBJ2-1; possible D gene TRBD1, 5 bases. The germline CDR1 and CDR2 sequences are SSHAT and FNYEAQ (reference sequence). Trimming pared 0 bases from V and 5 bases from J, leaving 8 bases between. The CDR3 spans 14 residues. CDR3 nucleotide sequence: TGTGCCAGCAGCTTAGCAGGCAGGGACAATGAGCAGTTCTTC. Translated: CASSLAGRDNEQFF.